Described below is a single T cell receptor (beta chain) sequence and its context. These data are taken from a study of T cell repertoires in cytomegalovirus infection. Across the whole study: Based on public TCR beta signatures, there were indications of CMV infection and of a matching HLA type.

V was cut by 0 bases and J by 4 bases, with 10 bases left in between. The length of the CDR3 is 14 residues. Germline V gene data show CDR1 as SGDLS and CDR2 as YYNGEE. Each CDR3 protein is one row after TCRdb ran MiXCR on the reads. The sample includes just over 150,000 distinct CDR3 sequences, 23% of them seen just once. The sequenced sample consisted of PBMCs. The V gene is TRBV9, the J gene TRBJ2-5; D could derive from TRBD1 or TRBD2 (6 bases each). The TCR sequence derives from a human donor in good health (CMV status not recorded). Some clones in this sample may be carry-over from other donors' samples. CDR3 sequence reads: CASSVEGGLETQYF. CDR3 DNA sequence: TGTGCCAGCAGCGTAGAGGGGGGCCTAGAGACCCAGTACTTC.